Sequencing of this T cell receptor (beta chain) was carried out in a study of T-cell reconstitution after alpha-beta-depleted transplantation in children. General study findings and limits: One year after transplant, T-cell counts and diversity came mostly from newly produced T cells. Reportedly, alpha-beta T cells present about two months post-transplant originated from several hundred expanded clones of graft origin.

The TCRbeta library incorporated unique molecular identifiers. TCRdb re-analysed the PCR reads in MiXCR, keeping a single row per CDR3 protein. The sample records approximately 99,000 distinct CDR3 sequences, about 6.4% being singletons. On this clonotype itself: Its antigen is still unknown.

V dropped 2 bases and J dropped 5 bases, with 6 bases sitting between them. This CDR3 is built from 12 residues. Germline values: CDR1 SGDLS, CDR2 YYNGEE. Sequenced here: PBMCs, mostly from graft donor cells, sampled 360 days after TCRalphabeta/CD19-depleted stem cell transplant. This clonotype was obtained from a male patient between 2 and 9 years old who had a stem cell transplant for acute lymphoblastic leukemia, so the T cells may come from the graft donor. This chain links TRBV9 with TRBJ2-3, with unresolved D. CDR3 sequence reads: CASSVTRDTQYF. CDR3 sequence (DNA): TGTGCCAGCAGCGTGACAAGAGATACGCAGTATTTT.